Listed below are T cell receptor beta chains from one sample, sequenced in a study of neoadjuvant nivolumab and ipilimumab in lung cancer. The data were produced by immunoSEQ multiplex PCR, yet TCRdb's version contains in-frame clones alone and is incomplete. The data contain 40,000 to 55,000 clones, around nine tenths of them singletons. The sample was blood, taken before neoadjuvant nivolumab, alone or with ipilimumab. Source of these receptors: an adult with non-small cell lung cancer. Some clones in this sample may be carry-over from other donors' samples. Each CDR3 is given without its conserved first and last residue. The order of the fields is J gene, V gene, CDR3 protein.

j_call: TRBJ1-3; v_call: TRBV5-1; cdr3_aa: ASSLEPQVSGNTIY
j_call: TRBJ1-5; v_call: TRBV5-4; cdr3_aa: ASSRGVNQPQH
j_call: TRBJ2-3; v_call: TRBV6-6; cdr3_aa: AGGTDTQY
j_call: TRBJ1-1; v_call: TRBV30; cdr3_aa: AWSVRREGTEAF
j_call: TRBJ1-5; v_call: TRBV5-8; cdr3_aa: ASSLWRTGVPGQPQH
j_call: TRBJ1-1; v_call: TRBV5-1; cdr3_aa: ASSSIGTGTEAF
j_call: TRBJ2-7; v_call: TRBV6-5; cdr3_aa: ASSYGRAGVEKQY
j_call: TRBJ1-2; v_call: TRBV11-3; cdr3_aa: ASSALQPKYGYT
j_call: TRBJ1-2; v_call: TRBV5-1; cdr3_aa: ASSLEIRDYGYT
j_call: TRBJ2-5; v_call: TRBV7-2; cdr3_aa: ASSLGSRQETQY
j_call: TRBJ2-7; v_call: TRBV5-1; cdr3_aa: ASGERAGVYEQY
j_call: TRBJ1-2; v_call: TRBV29-1; cdr3_aa: SVETTGGNYGYT
j_call: TRBJ1-2; v_call: TRBV25-1; cdr3_aa: ASSLSTGVSYGYT
j_call: TRBJ1-2; v_call: TRBV19; cdr3_aa: ASSPTGGHGYT
j_call: TRBJ2-7; v_call: TRBV9; cdr3_aa: ASSADLGGTYEQY
j_call: TRBJ2-5; v_call: TRBV5-1; cdr3_aa: ASSLEGGRRETQY
j_call: TRBJ2-1; v_call: TRBV12-5; cdr3_aa: ASGLAGTRDGDNEQF
j_call: TRBJ1-5; v_call: TRBV7-8; cdr3_aa: ASSPLPLTLRDQPQH
j_call: TRBJ1-1; v_call: TRBV18; cdr3_aa: ASSPQGQSEAF
j_call: TRBJ2-1; v_call: TRBV25-1; cdr3_aa: ASSVAGGLGEQF
j_call: TRBJ2-4; v_call: TRBV6-5; cdr3_aa: ASSYSGRTFDDIQY
j_call: TRBJ2-3; v_call: TRBV5-4; cdr3_aa: ASSLGVASGRAPDTQY
j_call: TRBJ2-3; v_call: TRBV5-1; cdr3_aa: ASSVTRGSADTQY
j_call: TRBJ2-5; v_call: TRBV11-2; cdr3_aa: ASSSPSSWKKREQY
j_call: TRBJ1-4; v_call: TRBV10-3; cdr3_aa: AIAGQINEKLF
j_call: TRBJ2-3; v_call: TRBV5-1; cdr3_aa: ASSLVSDTQY
j_call: TRBJ1-2; v_call: TRBV5-6; cdr3_aa: ASSLVEGLGYT
j_call: TRBJ2-2; v_call: TRBV5-1; cdr3_aa: ASSFGTTNTGELF
j_call: TRBJ1-1; v_call: TRBV29-1; cdr3_aa: SVRGGQGNTEAF
j_call: TRBJ2-5; v_call: TRBV5-4; cdr3_aa: ASSGGLAGVRETQY
j_call: TRBJ2-2; v_call: TRBV5-1; cdr3_aa: ASSLRGRYAGELF
j_call: TRBJ2-1; v_call: TRBV5-1; cdr3_aa: ASSLVGGGDEQF
j_call: TRBJ2-3; v_call: TRBV5-1; cdr3_aa: ASSSGTNRDTQY
j_call: TRBJ2-5; v_call: TRBV7-2; cdr3_aa: ASSSGTRVQETQY
j_call: TRBJ2-1; v_call: TRBV10-2; cdr3_aa: ASSEDRGGRGNEQF
j_call: TRBJ2-5; v_call: TRBV18; cdr3_aa: ASSPPLESGETQY
j_call: TRBJ2-1; v_call: TRBV9; cdr3_aa: ASSVAGYEQF
j_call: TRBJ2-3; v_call: TRBV7-8; cdr3_aa: ASSPGLAGVGTDTQY
j_call: TRBJ2-7; v_call: TRBV5-1; cdr3_aa: ASSPRARGY
j_call: TRBJ2-6; v_call: TRBV11-2; cdr3_aa: ASSLAAVTGANVLT
j_call: TRBJ1-1; v_call: TRBV5-1; cdr3_aa: ASSSDRFTEAF
j_call: TRBJ2-7; v_call: TRBV4-2; cdr3_aa: ASSPWEKNYEQY
j_call: TRBJ1-2; v_call: TRBV5-4; cdr3_aa: ASSLAAGAVYGYT
j_call: TRBJ2-7; v_call: TRBV14; cdr3_aa: ASSQVPGGPSHEQY
j_call: TRBJ2-1; v_call: TRBV5-1; cdr3_aa: ASSPGSGPITYNEQF
j_call: TRBJ1-2; v_call: TRBV5-1; cdr3_aa: ASSFRGQGYT
j_call: TRBJ2-3; v_call: TRBV18; cdr3_aa: ASSLVPGLAGDTDTQY
j_call: TRBJ2-7; v_call: TRBV7-9; cdr3_aa: ASSLLPSYEQY
j_call: TRBJ2-3; v_call: TRBV10-3; cdr3_aa: AISEADTQY
j_call: TRBJ1-3; v_call: TRBV30; cdr3_aa: AWSVRANTIY
j_call: TRBJ2-7; v_call: TRBV7-2; cdr3_aa: ASSSVAGEYEQY
j_call: TRBJ2-1; v_call: TRBV29-1; cdr3_aa: SVRTSGRNEQF
j_call: TRBJ2-5; v_call: TRBV5-4; cdr3_aa: ASSFRLAGQETQY
j_call: TRBJ2-5; v_call: TRBV10-2; cdr3_aa: ASSESRETQY
j_call: TRBJ2-2; v_call: TRBV5-1; cdr3_aa: ASTIPGPHTGELF
j_call: TRBJ1-1; v_call: TRBV6-5; cdr3_aa: ASSDMGQEAF
j_call: TRBJ2-7; v_call: TRBV2; cdr3_aa: ASRTTASYEQY
j_call: TRBJ1-3; v_call: TRBV7-9; cdr3_aa: ASSSGQGQGPGNTIY
j_call: TRBJ1-2; v_call: TRBV6-5; cdr3_aa: ASRGDKTYGYT
j_call: TRBJ2-1; v_call: TRBV11-3; cdr3_aa: ASSNKTRGEQF